What follows are 9 T cell receptor beta chains derived from one specimen sequenced in a study of blood T cell repertoires in COVID-19. Clones were read by immunoSEQ multiplex PCR, and TCRdb kept only the in-frame ones, dropping some. The sample contains 35,000 to 45,000 clones, 89% of which appear only once. Sequences were obtained from peripheral blood. Receptor source: a human donor in a cohort sampled during active COVID-19.

The V and J genes are TRBV4-1 and TRBJ1-2; 7 nucleotides agree with TRBD1. The germline V gene encodes CDR1 MGHRA and CDR2 YSYEKL. The ends lost 3 bases at V and 3 bases at J; junction bases unmatched: 4. This CDR3 comprises 14 residues. CDR3 nucleotide sequence: TGCGCCAGCAGCCATGGCAGGGGGGACTATGGCTACACCTTC. This encodes CASSHGRGDYGYTF.

The chain links TRBV11-2 to TRBJ1-2; 8 bases are a match to TRBD1. The CDR3 contains 18 residues. V was clipped by 4 bases and J by 6 bases; unmatched bases: 19. The germline V gene has CDR1 SGHAT and CDR2 FQNNGV. The CDR3 DNA sequence: TGTGCCAGCAGCTCAAGGTGGAGACAGGGGTCGCGGTTTAATGGCTACACCTTC. This translates into CASSSRWRQGSRFNGYTF.

This clone was recorded once. The chain joins TRBV7-8 to TRBJ2-1; 12 nucleotides line up with TRBD1. V was clipped by 4 bases and J by 9 bases; unmatched bases: 7. The germline V gene has CDR1 SGHVS and CDR2 FQNEAQ. This CDR3 comprises 15 residues. The CDR3 sequence is CASSSGDRGRIEQFF. CDR3 sequence (DNA): TGTGCCAGCAGCTCCGGGGACAGGGGGCGAATTGAGCAGTTCTTC.

The V gene is TRBV27, the J gene TRBJ1-5; 9 bases fit TRBD1. Trimming at V came to 8 bases and at J to 0 bases, leaving 11 bases not matched to a gene. Germline-derived CDR1 and CDR2 are MNHEY and SMNVEV (reference sequence). The CDR3 runs to 17 residues. CDR3 sequence (DNA): TGTGCCAGCGGGTCCGGGACAGGGATTATTAGCAATCAGCCCCAGCATTTT. This sequence encodes CASGSGTGIISNQPQHF.

The genes are TRBV27 and TRBJ2-7; 7 bases match TRBD1. The CDR3 has 15 residues. Germline CDR1 reads MNHEY; CDR2 reads SMNVEV (reference sequence). Trimming at V came to 5 bases and at J to 0 bases, leaving 7 bases not matched to a gene. Here the CDR3 DNA reads TGTGCCAGCAGTCCGGGGACAGCTACCTCCTACGAGCAGTACTTC. Translated: CASSPGTATSYEQYF.

The rearrangement uses TRBV11-2 and TRBJ2-1, with 7 bases aligning to TRBD2. V trimming: 6 bases; J trimming: 5 bases; junction bases outside the gene matches: 10. The germline gives CDR1 SGHAT, CDR2 FQNNGV. The CDR3 runs to 15 residues. CDR3 protein: CASSLVRGTDNEQFF. CDR3 nucleotides: TGTGCCAGCAGTCTAGTGCGGGGGACCGACAATGAGCAGTTCTTC.

The rearrangement uses TRBV12-3 or TRBV12-4 and TRBJ2-7, with D perhaps TRBD2 (6 bases). The germline V and J ends were trimmed by 6 bases and 6 bases, with 9 bases remaining between them. The CDR3 is 11 residues long. The CDR3 bases are TGTGCCAGCAGAGGGAGGTCCGAGCAGTACTTC. Protein product: CASRGRSEQYF.

This chain uses TRBV5-4 with TRBJ1-2; TRBD1 matches at 7 bases. The V segment lost 3 bases and the J segment 0 bases; nucleotides outside the gene matches: 5. The germline gives CDR1 SGHNT, CDR2 YYREEE (reference sequence). The CDR3 spans 15 residues. CDR3 nucleotide sequence: TGTGCCAGCAGCTCCGGACAGGCCTCTAACTATGGCTACACCTTC. Residues: CASSSGQASNYGYTF.

This clone was observed a single time. The chain carries TRBV6-2 or TRBV6-3 and TRBJ2-6; TRBD2 is a possible D gene (7 bases). Germline lookup yields CDR1 MNHEY and CDR2 SVGEGT. Trimming stripped 5 bases from V and 0 bases from J, with 17 bases between. The CDR3 is 18 residues long. The CDR3 protein is CASSTGGSSVSGANVLTF. The DNA of the CDR3 is TGTGCCAGCAGTACGGGGGGCAGCTCCGTCTCTGGGGCCAACGTCCTGACTTTC.